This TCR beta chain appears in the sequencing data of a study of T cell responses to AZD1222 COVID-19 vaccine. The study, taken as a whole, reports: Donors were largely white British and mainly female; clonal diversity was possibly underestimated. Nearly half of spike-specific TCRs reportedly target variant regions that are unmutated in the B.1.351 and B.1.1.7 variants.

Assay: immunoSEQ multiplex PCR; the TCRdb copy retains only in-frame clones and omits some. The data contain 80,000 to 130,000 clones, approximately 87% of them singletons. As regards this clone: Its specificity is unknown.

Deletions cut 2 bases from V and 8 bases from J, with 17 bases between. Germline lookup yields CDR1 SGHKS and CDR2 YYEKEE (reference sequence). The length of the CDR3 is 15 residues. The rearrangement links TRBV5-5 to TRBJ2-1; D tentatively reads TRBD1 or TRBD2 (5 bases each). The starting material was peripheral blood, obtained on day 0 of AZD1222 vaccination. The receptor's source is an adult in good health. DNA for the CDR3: TGTGCCAGCAGCTTCAGGCAGGGACGCAGGGATGAGCAGTTCTTC. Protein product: CASSFRQGRRDEQFF.